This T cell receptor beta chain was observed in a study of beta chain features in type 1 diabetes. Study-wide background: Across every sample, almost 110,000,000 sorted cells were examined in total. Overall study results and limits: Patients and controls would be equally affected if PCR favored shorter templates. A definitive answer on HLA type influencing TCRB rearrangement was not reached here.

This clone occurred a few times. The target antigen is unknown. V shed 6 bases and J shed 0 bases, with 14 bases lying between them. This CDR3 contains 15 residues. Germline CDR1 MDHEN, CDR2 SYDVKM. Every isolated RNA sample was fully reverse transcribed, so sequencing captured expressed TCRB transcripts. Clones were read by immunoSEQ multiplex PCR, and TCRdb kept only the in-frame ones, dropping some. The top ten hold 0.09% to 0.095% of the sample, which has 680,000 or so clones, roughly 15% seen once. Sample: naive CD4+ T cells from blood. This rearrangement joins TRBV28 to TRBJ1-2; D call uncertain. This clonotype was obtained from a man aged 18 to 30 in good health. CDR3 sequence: CASSSRTGANYGYTF. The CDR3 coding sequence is TGTGCCAGCAGCTCCCGGACGGGCGCTAACTATGGCTACACCTTC.